What follows describes a single T cell receptor (beta chain). This clone has just one count. Its antigen is not yet known. No clone much larger than this one lies a single base away; base qualities are absent. Healthy HIV-negative adults with no recently reported acute infections or vaccinations were included as donors. Only Caucasian adults living in Nashville, Tennessee, USA were represented among the donors. In the unsorted samples, 90 million or so PBMCs were counted, and genomic DNA was extracted using the QIAamp DNA Blood Mini kit. Blood was obtained by leukapheresis, after which PBMCs were separated by Ficoll-Histopaque density gradient centrifugation and cryopreserved in liquid nitrogen vapor phase. The record originates from a study of shared clonotypes between healthy human individuals (dated by TCRdb to the early 2020s). Background for the entire study: The cohort comprised a couple of women and three men aged 18 to 49 years. Blood TCR repertoires of five healthy adults were deeply sequenced to estimate repertoire size and the extent of clonotype sharing between individuals. To increase sequencing depth and limit assay-specific biases, TCR repertoire library preparation and sequencing were carried out by different laboratories using diverse techniques. Between about 0.8 and 9 billion PBMCs per donor were obtained by leukapheresis.

The research as a whole found: Pairwise subsampling led to the expectation that sequencing depth would affect the degree of clonotype sharing among donors. Sampling was limited to blood, and TCR repertoires in tissue likely differ from TCR repertoires in blood. Because the study included only a small number of donors, the genetic and exposure-history diversity represented was limited.

The CDR3 holds 15 amino acids from the cysteine to the phenylalanine. Only the CDR3 DNA is retained, 45 bases long and in frame from the first base. As encoded in the germline V gene, CDR1 is MDHEN while CDR2 is SYDVKM. V is trimmed back by 6 bases and J by 2 bases, and the junction contains 4 bases that no gene match accounts for. Using the deep immunoSEQ assay, multiplex PCR amplified TCR CDR3 regions from genomic DNA. Genomic DNA extracted from each cell subset was distributed evenly over all wells of several immunoSEQ 96-well plates, and each plate served as one replicate. For unsorted PBMC, each replicate PCR was loaded with roughly 330 ng genomic DNA, equivalent to about 30,000 T cell genomes. Unsorted PBMC genomic DNA was sequenced across ten immunoSEQ deep assay plates. Purified libraries were measured with a Qubit 3.0 fluorometer, size-checked on a Bioanalyzer 2100, and measured again with the KAPA Library Quantification kit. A separate single-read 150-cycle Illumina NextSeq 550 flow cell was used to sequence each immunoSEQ 96-well plate. The original pipeline was this. Because only junctional sequences without quality scores were contained in the immunoSEQ output, filtering matching that applied to full-length reads could not be performed. To assign V/J genes and CDR3, sequences were annotated against IMGT germline references using PyIR, a Python wrapper for IgBLAST v1.9. Reads were filtered out if the reads had weak V/J assignments (E-value above 1e-6), no CDR3, stop codons, out-of-frame junctions, or ambiguous translated residues. V3J clonotypes were defined as sequences sharing an identical inferred V gene, J gene, and CDR3 amino acid sequence. Percentage overlap between repertoires was calculated by dividing the number of shared unique clonotypes by the size of the smaller repertoire. Richness of each repertoire was evaluated using RTK rarefaction, the Chao1 estimator, and Recon v2.1 estimates of unobserved clonotypes. Sourced from immuneACCESS, this table was stored by TCRdb with only in-frame sequences that have V and J called. A share of the clones is absent; for the studies checked, an unresolved V gene accounts for under half, and the remainder has no known explanation. The V and J calls and clone size are taken from that table; D and trimming were inferred from the DNA. The sample table lists fewer than 550,000 clones, over 60% of them with a count of one. The ten largest account for around 12% of the sample.

This TCR derives from a woman between 40 and 50 years old in good health. Some clones in this sample may be carry-over from other donors' samples. Recombination connected TRBV28 to TRBJ2-7; 13 central nucleotides agree with TRBD2. The specimen sequenced was PBMCs. This receptor carries the CDR3 CASRDGLAGAYEQYF. Read as DNA, the sequence is TGTGCCAGCAGGGATGGACTAGCGGGAGCCTACGAGCAGTACTTC.